Sequencing of this T cell receptor beta chain was carried out in a study of technical replicates of blood from a handful of donors. Some clones are missing from TCRdb's copy, which holds only in-frame ones; the method was immunoSEQ multiplex PCR. The repertoire holds about 98,000 clones, with around 95% as singletons. V dropped 6 bases and J dropped 5 bases, with 13 bases sitting between them. CDR1 and CDR2 from the germline V gene are SNHLY and FYNNEI. This CDR3 has 13 amino acids. The sequencing input was T cells isolated from PBMCs. This chain links TRBV2 with TRBJ2-5, with a weak D call TRBD1 (6 bases). The sequence was collected from a human donor in good health. The CDR3 region has the DNA TGTGCCAGCAGCGACAGAGACAGGGAGACCCAGTACTTC. It specifies CASSDRDRETQYF.